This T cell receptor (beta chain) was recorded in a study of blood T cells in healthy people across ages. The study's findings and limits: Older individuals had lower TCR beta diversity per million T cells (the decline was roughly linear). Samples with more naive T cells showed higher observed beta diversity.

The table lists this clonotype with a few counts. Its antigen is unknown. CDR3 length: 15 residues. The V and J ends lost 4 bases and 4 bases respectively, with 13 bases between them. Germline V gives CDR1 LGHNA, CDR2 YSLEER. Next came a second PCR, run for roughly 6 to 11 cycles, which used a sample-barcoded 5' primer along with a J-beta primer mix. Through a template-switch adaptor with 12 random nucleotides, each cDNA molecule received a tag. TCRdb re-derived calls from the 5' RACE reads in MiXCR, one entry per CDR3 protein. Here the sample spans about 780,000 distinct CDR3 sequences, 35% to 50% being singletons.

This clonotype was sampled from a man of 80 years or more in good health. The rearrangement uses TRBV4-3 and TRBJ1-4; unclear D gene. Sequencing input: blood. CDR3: CASSRYPGINEKLFF. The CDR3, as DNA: TGCGCCAGCAGCCGATATCCCGGGATTAATGAAAAACTGTTTTTT.